This T cell receptor (beta chain) came from a study of cytomegalovirus exposure and HLA in healthy donors (dated by TCRdb to the late 2010s). Some background on the complete study: An earlier analysis of approximately 550 of the donors reported roughly 300 Gb of sequence data and about 100 million unique TCR beta sequences from about 200 million T cells. An early release that covered approximately 600 HLA-typed donors contained 250 to 350 gigabases of sequencing data and tens of millions of unique TCR sequences. Of the approximately 400 genotyped donors, 81% were placed in the genetic ancestry cluster associated with self-reported Caucasian donors. The aim of the study was to test whether cataloging public T cell receptors could identify signatures of past pathogen exposure. The study used immunosequencing to profile the T cell repertoires of some 600 subjects and linked those repertoires to cytomegalovirus serostatus. A separate validation cohort of roughly 130 different subjects was used in addition to the approximately 610-subject first cohort. The study combined high-throughput TCR immunosequencing, statistical association of individual TCRs with disease status, and machine learning to predict cytomegalovirus infection status. A later analysis re-examined previously published TCR beta repertoires from about 670 donors and added high-resolution HLA genotyping to investigate patterns of TCR occurrence. In the later analysis, no new phenotypic data were used to find candidate immune exposures; instead, reliance was placed on TCR beta sequences and their occurrence across donors. In an earlier analysis of roughly 540 of the donors, high-throughput TCR beta sequencing was used to judge whether each TCR beta V gene segment behaved as functional or pseudogenic. Donor age, sex, ethnicity and CMV serostatus were collected together with the repertoire data. A later genetic analysis used genome-wide SNP genotypes for about 65% of the roughly 670 donors, treating that subset as a discovery cohort. Every repertoire in the discovery cohort had been generated on one and the same sequencing platform. HLA typing included class I and class II loci at four-digit resolution. Typing coverage varied by locus: roughly 629-640 donors for A, B, C, DRB1 and DQB1; some 520 for DQA1; 600 to 610 for DPA1; fewer than 480 for DPB1. Roughly 5 DR-DQ haplotypes were handled as single units for association and clustering because linkage in the cohort was strong. Among about 410 genotyped donors of the cohort, an average of approximately 240,000 unique TCR beta nucleotide sequences was sequenced per donor, of which approximately 19% were non-productive.

The receptor library was made with the immunoSEQ multiplex PCR assay. A mixture of 60 forward primers for TCR Vbeta segments and 13 reverse primers for TCR Jbeta segments was used in the multiplex PCR. The CDR3 region of rearranged TCR beta genes was amplified from genomic DNA with a multiplex PCR assay. On the Illumina HiSeq System, the amplified TCR beta libraries were sequenced as 87-base-pair reads. Processing in the source paper ran as follows. A later analysis counted about 82 million unique TCR beta chains across the 650 to 800 repertoires, and around 9.9 million of these chains were shared by at least two donors. A nearest-neighbor algorithm error-corrected the raw reads and collapsed the reads into unique sequences, merging closely related sequences to remove PCR and sequencing errors. To assign V, D and J gene segments, CDR3 sequences were aligned to IMGT reference sequences. For a sequence to be retained, a match of at least six nucleotides was required to both a V gene segment and a J gene segment. A rearrangement counted as productive if the CDR3 had no stop codons and remained in frame with V and J, and every other rearrangement counted as non-productive. Following IMGT convention, CDR3 was defined as the stretch from the second conserved V-encoded cysteine to the conserved J-encoded phenylalanine. Sequences without an unambiguous match to a single V gene segment were excluded from the earlier analysis of a few hundred of the donors. An earlier analysis of 550 to 650 of the donors classified V segments as functional when productive rearrangements were above 56.7% and as segregating when the standard deviation between donors was above 5%. A statistical classification framework was built for diagnosing cytomegalovirus status from the catalog of TCR beta chain sequences. V and J gene assignment, in a later analysis, came from comparing TCR nucleotide sequences with IMGT/GENE-DB human TR gene sequences. The TCRdist pipeline was used in a later analysis to assign CDR3 sequences and most-parsimonious VDJ recombination scenarios. A later analysis defined each TCR beta chain by its CDR3 amino acid sequence plus V-gene family, and excluded reads lacking a unique V-gene family. In a later analysis, some 600 highly shared, low-generation-probability nucleotide sequences were removed to address suspected cross-contamination and a sequencing artifact. For each public chain, a later analysis derived a clonal expansion index from normalized ranks of inferred template counts within each repertoire. In a later analysis, generation probabilities were computed using a VDJ recombination model fitted to out-of-frame rearrangements, and the results were checked against IGoR. Hypergeometric tests were used in a later analysis to score TCR-TCR, TCR-HLA and TCR-CMV co-occurrence, with a repertoire-size bias correction applied to the TCR pairs. To estimate false discovery rates, a later analysis permuted the HLA or CMV assignments 20 times. In a later analysis, co-occurring TCRs were grouped using DBSCAN, with TCRdist sequence similarity added in when clustering inside HLA-allele-positive subsets. Co-occurrence clustering excluded repertoires with fewer than 30,000 or more than 120,000 public chains, plus five with anomalous nucleotide sharing. TCRdb retrieved this table from immuneACCESS and kept in-frame rearrangements only. Not all clones are present; in checked studies, unresolved V genes account for under half, and no reason is known for the remainder. The DNA was the basis for D and trimming; V, J and clone size are from that table. The sample table shows roughly 220,000 clones, and approximately 78% are seen once. 2.7% of the sample rests with the top ten.

The cohort consisted of some 670 healthy bone marrow donors. Cohort members were all nominally healthy when sampled, although unrecorded immune exposures were likely present. The donor was CMV seronegative and was included in the group of under 450 seronegative cohort members. A peripheral blood sample was collected from each donor, and TCR beta sequencing was performed on peripheral blood mononuclear cells. Genomic DNA was extracted from the blood cell samples with the Qiagen DNeasy Blood Extraction Kit. Concerning this clone: Its antigen is currently not known. Base quality data are lacking; no much larger clone is found one base away.

General findings and caveats noted by the study authors: Several of the top co-occurrence clusters appeared to be linked to parvovirus B19, influenza, CMV and Epstein-Barr virus, according to a later analysis. Immune exposure information for the cohort was limited to CMV serostatus. Presence/absence analyses assumed roughly uniform sequencing depth across donors, an assumption that may not hold. Because counts were too low, 15 to 20 rarely observed V segments, including chromosome 9 orphons, were left out of the earlier analysis of 500 to 750 of the donors. In a later analysis, most CMV-associated TCR beta chains were found to appear HLA-restricted, with HLA associations seemingly driven largely by CMV exposure. Because HLA typing was missing for some donors at each locus, association tests included only the typed subset. The sequencing pipeline was judged likely to have produced a cluster of highly shared sequence variants as a technical artifact. Strong co-occurrence of HLA alleles, especially DR and DQ, made assigning TCR associations to individual alleles difficult. In an earlier analysis of 587 of the donors, most TCR beta V segments appeared in productive rearrangements about 87% or about 30% of the time, broadly matching IMGT annotations. A further reported finding was that TCR beta sequences accurately predicted the HLA-A and HLA-B alleles for most subjects in the first cohort. In a later genetic analysis, fewer N-insertions in productive TCRs were reported among donors in an Asian-associated ancestry cluster than the roughly 700-donor mean. In vitro tests confirmed that a few of the cytomegalovirus-associated TCR beta chains recognize cytomegalovirus antigens. The study gave a list of under 200 TCR beta chains associated with cytomegalovirus. Linkage disequilibrium might explain the correlated functional status among segregating V segments, but an unknown experimental factor could not be ruled out. While some public TCRs were present in many individuals, most TCR sequences turned up only very rarely across donors. A later analysis found that TCR association rates varied across HLA loci, with DRB1 alleles showing the most associated TCRs and HLA-C alleles the fewest. A later genetic analysis associated a missense DCLRE1C variant with V-gene and J-gene trimming of TCR beta chains, and an independent cohort replicated the association. The classifier was reported to diagnose cytomegalovirus status with high specificity and sensitivity in both the original and validation cohorts. A later analysis found that HLA-associated TCR beta chains were more clonally expanded and had lower generation probabilities than equally common non-associated chains. According to the authors, the approach could potentially be generalized to other disease states and immunological phenotypes. This cohort had only TCR beta chains sequenced, and the lack of alpha or paired-chain data limited which features could be detected. A later analysis associated 15,000 to 20,000 TCR beta sequences with specific HLA alleles at a false discovery rate of 0.05.

Sequences were obtained from PBMCs. This sequence originates from a woman in her 40s in good health and CMV-seronegative.

For the CDR3, the sequence is CANGNYNEQFF. The DNA is as follows: TGTGCCAACGGGAACTACAATGAGCAGTTCTTC. The sequence links TRBV2 to TRBJ2-1; the D gene is possibly TRBD2, with 5 bases matching. V is clipped by 10 bases and J by 3 bases, and the sequence between their germline boundaries is 7 bases long. CDR1 and CDR2 were assigned from the germline V gene as SNHLY and FYNNEI. The CDR3 runs 11 residues from the cysteine to the phenylalanine. Of the read, only the CDR3 DNA is kept; its 33 bases are in frame from base 1.